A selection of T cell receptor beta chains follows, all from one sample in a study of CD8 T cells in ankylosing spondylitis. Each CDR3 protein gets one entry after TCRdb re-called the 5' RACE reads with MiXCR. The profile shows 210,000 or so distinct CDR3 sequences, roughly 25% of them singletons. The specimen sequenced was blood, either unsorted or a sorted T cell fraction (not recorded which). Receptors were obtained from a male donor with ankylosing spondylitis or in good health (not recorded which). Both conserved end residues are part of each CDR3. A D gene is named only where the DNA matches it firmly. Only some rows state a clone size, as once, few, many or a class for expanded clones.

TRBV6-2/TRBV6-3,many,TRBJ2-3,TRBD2,TGTGCCAGCAGTCTCCTGGGTCCGACTAGCGGGAGGAGCTCGACGCAGTATTTT,CASSLLGPTSGRSSTQYF
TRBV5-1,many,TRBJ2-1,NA,TGCGCCAGCAGCTTGGACAGAACCAGCTACAATGAGCAGTTCTTC,CASSLDRTSYNEQFF
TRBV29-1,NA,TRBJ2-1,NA,TGCAGCGTTGCTGAGAGCCATGAGCAGTTC,CSVAESHEQF
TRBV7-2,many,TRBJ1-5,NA,TGTGCCAGCAGCTCAAATATTGGACCCCAGCATTTT,CASSSNIGPQHF
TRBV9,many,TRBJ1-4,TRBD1,TGTGCCAGCAGCCCGACGACAGGGGACCATGAAAAACTGTTTTTT,CASSPTTGDHEKLFF
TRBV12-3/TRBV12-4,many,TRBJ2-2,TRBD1,TGTGCCAGCACCAGGGGGAGTGGCACCGGGGAGCTGTTTTTT,CASTRGSGTGELFF
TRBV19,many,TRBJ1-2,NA,TGTGCCAGCAAAGGGGCAGGCCAACTGTATGGCTACACCTTC,CASKGAGQLYGYTF
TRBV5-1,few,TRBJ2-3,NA,TGCGCCAGCAGCACCCCAGGGGCAGATACGCAGTATTTT,CASSTPGADTQYF
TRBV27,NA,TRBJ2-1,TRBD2,TGTGCCAGCAGTCTGAGCGGGAGCTACAATGAGCAGTTCTTC,CASSLSGSYNEQFF
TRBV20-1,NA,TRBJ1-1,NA,TGCAGTGCTAGAGACCCGGACAGAGTAATTGAAGCTTTCTTT,CSARDPDRVIEAFF
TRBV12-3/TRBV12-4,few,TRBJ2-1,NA,TGTGCCAGCAGTTTAGAGAGTGGGGTGACCATTGAGCAGTTCTTC,CASSLESGVTIEQFF
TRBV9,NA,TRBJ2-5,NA,TGTGCCAGCAGCGTGAGTAGCGCCGGACATCGGGAGACCCAGTACTTC,CASSVSSAGHRETQYF
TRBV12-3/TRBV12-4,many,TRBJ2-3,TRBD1,TGTGCCAGCAGTGCCGGGACAGGGCGAACAGATACGCAGTATTTT,CASSAGTGRTDTQYF